These T cell receptor beta chains were read from a single sample in a study of blood T cell repertoires in COVID-19. Assay: immunoSEQ multiplex PCR; the TCRdb copy retains only in-frame clones and omits some. Of some 200,000 clones in the sample, about 87% are singletons; the top ten hold 2.5%. The specimen was peripheral blood. The origin of the receptors is a man aged 35 to 55 with active or convalescent COVID-19. The CDR3 runs from the conserved cysteine through the conserved F or W. D genes are given only for firm matches. Not all rows give a size; the values are once, few, many and, for expanded clones, a class.

abundance,j_gene,v_gene,d_gene,CDR3aa,CDR3nt
.,TRBJ2-5,TRBV21-1,.,CASSKARGETQYF,TGTGCCAGCAGCAAAGCGCGGGGGGAGACCCAGTACTTC
.,TRBJ2-7,TRBV7-2,.,CASSVPPGLSEQYF,TGTGCCAGCAGCGTACCCCCAGGGTTGTCCGAGCAGTACTTC
.,TRBJ1-5,TRBV4-3,.,CASSQDRGGAGNQPQHF,TGCGCCAGCAGCCAAGATCGCGGGGGCGCAGGCAATCAGCCCCAGCATTTT
.,TRBJ2-1,TRBV5-1,TRBD2,CASRLAGGSYNEQFF,TGCGCCAGCAGGCTAGCGGGGGGCTCCTACAATGAGCAGTTCTTC
.,TRBJ1-1,TRBV5-1,.,CASSLGGAGMNTEAFF,TGCGCCAGCAGCTTGGGAGGCGCAGGGATGAACACTGAAGCTTTCTTT
.,TRBJ1-1,TRBV4-2,.,CASSQAMIQGATEAFF,TGTGCCAGCAGCCAAGCGATGATCCAGGGTGCCACTGAAGCTTTCTTT
.,TRBJ1-2,TRBV5-4,.,CASSLDSGDYGYTF,TGTGCCAGCAGCTTGGATTCGGGTGACTATGGCTACACCTTC
.,TRBJ2-2,TRBV12-3/TRBV12-4,.,CAGAVGSTGELFF,TGTGCCGGGGCTGTGGGGTCCACCGGGGAGCTGTTTTTT
.,TRBJ2-2,TRBV21-1,.,CASSRTPGQGNGELFF,TGTGCCAGCAGCAGGACACCGGGACAGGGGAACGGGGAGCTGTTTTTT
.,TRBJ1-2,TRBV5-1,TRBD1,CASSLGGQGYGYTF,TGCGCCAGCAGCTTGGGCGGACAGGGGTATGGCTACACCTTC
.,TRBJ2-4,TRBV7-2,TRBD1,CASSLEGQLAKNIQYF,TGTGCCAGCAGCTTAGAGGGACAGTTAGCCAAAAACATTCAGTACTTC
.,TRBJ1-3,TRBV9,.,CASSVGLGGALVNTIYF,TGTGCCAGCAGCGTAGGCTTGGGAGGAGCCCTAGTAAACACCATATATTTT
.,TRBJ2-7,TRBV29-1,TRBD2,CSVVVLAGDEQYF,TGCAGCGTTGTGGTGCTAGCGGGGGACGAGCAGTACTTC
.,TRBJ1-1,TRBV6-1,.,CASSDPPHTEAFF,TGTGCCAGCAGTGACCCTCCCCACACTGAAGCTTTCTTT
.,TRBJ2-1,TRBV3-1/TRBV3-2,.,CASSQAYEQFF,TGTGCCAGCAGCCAAGCTTATGAGCAGTTCTTC
.,TRBJ1-2,TRBV4-1,.,CASSQDNPLYGGYTF,TGCGCCAGCAGCCAAGATAACCCCCTATACGGTGGCTACACCTTC
.,TRBJ1-1,TRBV19,.,CASTDRNTEAFF,TGTGCCAGTACCGACAGGAACACTGAAGCTTTCTTT
.,TRBJ2-5,TRBV6-5,TRBD2,CASRVSGGPQETQYF,TGTGCCAGCAGAGTTAGCGGGGGGCCCCAAGAGACCCAGTACTTC
once,TRBJ2-3,TRBV11-3,.,CASSLGDTQYF,TGTGCCAGCAGCTTGGGCGATACGCAGTATTTT
.,TRBJ1-3,TRBV4-2,.,CASSQEGASGNTIYF,TGTGCCAGCAGCCAAGAAGGGGCCTCTGGAAACACCATATATTTT
.,TRBJ1-5,TRBV4-3,.,CASSQEWKGVGQPQHF,TGCGCCAGCAGCCAAGAGTGGAAAGGGGTTGGGCAGCCCCAGCATTTT
.,TRBJ1-3,TRBV30,.,CAWSEGQIGNTIYF,TGTGCCTGGAGTGAAGGACAGATTGGAAACACCATATATTTT
.,TRBJ1-3,TRBV7-2,.,CASSLGAFSTIYF,TGTGCCAGCAGCTTAGGTGCGTTTAGTACCATATATTTT
.,TRBJ2-5,TRBV6-1,TRBD1,CASSEAPGQGAETQYF,TGTGCCAGCAGTGAAGCCCCGGGACAGGGGGCGGAGACCCAGTACTTC
.,TRBJ2-5,TRBV5-1,.,CASSQDSEAGTQYF,TGCGCCAGCAGCCAGGACAGTGAGGCGGGGACCCAGTACTTC
.,TRBJ1-2,TRBV18,TRBD1,CASSPPLSTGAGYGYTF,TGTGCCAGCTCACCACCCCTAAGTACAGGGGCCGGCTATGGCTACACCTTC
.,TRBJ1-3,TRBV6-6,.,CASREPSSSSGNTIYF,TGTGCCAGCAGGGAACCTAGTAGCAGCTCTGGAAACACCATATATTTT
.,TRBJ1-2,TRBV3-1/TRBV3-2,TRBD1,CASSQPGTVNYGYTF,TGTGCCAGCAGCCAACCGGGGACAGTTAACTATGGCTACACCTTC
.,TRBJ2-1,TRBV6-2/TRBV6-3,TRBD2,CASSAGGGATNEQFF,TGTGCCAGCAGTGCCGGCGGGGGGGCTACGAATGAGCAGTTCTTC
.,TRBJ1-6,TRBV9,.,CASSPRKANSPLHF,TGTGCCAGCAGCCCCAGGAAAGCTAATTCACCCCTCCACTTT
.,TRBJ2-6,TRBV7-9,.,CASSFPRNSGANVLTF,TGTGCCAGCAGCTTTCCGCGGAACTCTGGGGCCAACGTCCTGACTTTC
.,TRBJ2-1,TRBV6-5,.,CASSYQSTRGNEQFF,TGTGCCAGCAGTTATCAGTCGACTAGAGGCAATGAGCAGTTCTTC
.,TRBJ1-4,TRBV6-4,.,CASSAATNEKLFF,TGTGCCAGCAGTGCCGCAACTAATGAAAAACTGTTTTTT
.,TRBJ2-6,TRBV6-5,.,CASSSQTANVLTF,TGTGCCAGCAGTTCGCAGACAGCCAACGTCCTGACTTTC
.,TRBJ2-2,TRBV4-2,.,CASSQTLALAGELFF,TGTGCCAGCAGCCAGACCTTAGCGTTAGCCGGGGAGCTGTTTTTT
.,TRBJ1-6,TRBV6-6,.,CASTPGSPNSPLHF,TGTGCCAGCACCCCGGGGTCTCCCAATTCACCCCTCCACTTT
many,TRBJ1-1,TRBV7-6,.,CASSLKQNTEAFF,TGTGCCAGCAGCTTAAAGCAGAACACTGAAGCTTTCTTT
.,TRBJ2-7,TRBV7-3,.,CASSLYGQFRYEQYF,TGTGCCAGCAGCTTATACGGACAGTTCCGCTACGAGCAGTACTTC
.,TRBJ1-3,TRBV9,.,CASSARATPSSGNTIYF,TGTGCCAGCAGCGCGCGTGCTACTCCATCCTCTGGAAACACCATATATTTT
once,TRBJ1-2,TRBV7-8,TRBD1,CASSPRGGTANYGYTF,TGTGCCAGCAGCCCTAGAGGGGGGACAGCTAACTATGGCTACACCTTC
.,TRBJ1-6,TRBV7-2,.,CASSILGRGNSPLHF,TGTGCCAGCAGCATCCTGGGGAGGGGAAATTCACCCCTCCACTTT
.,TRBJ2-5,TRBV5-4,.,CASSSRTTRESKETQYF,TGTGCCAGCAGCTCCCGGACAACCAGAGAATCTAAAGAGACCCAGTACTTC
.,TRBJ1-4,TRBV25-1,TRBD1,CASREGTGAHEKLFF,TGTGCCAGCAGAGAAGGGACAGGGGCCCATGAAAAACTGTTTTTT
.,TRBJ1-2,TRBV6-1,.,CASSEARVSFTYGYTF,TGTGCCAGCAGTGAGGCCAGGGTGAGCTTTACCTATGGCTACACCTTC
.,TRBJ1-3,TRBV2,TRBD1,CASRKGQGSGNTIYF,TGTGCCAGCAGAAAAGGACAGGGCTCTGGAAACACCATATATTTT
.,TRBJ1-5,TRBV7-9,.,CASSLGQYQPQHF,TGTGCCAGCAGCTTAGGGCAGTATCAGCCCCAGCATTTT
few,TRBJ2-7,TRBV6-5,.,CASSYSGVVSEQYF,TGTGCCAGCAGTTATTCAGGGGTTGTGTCGGAGCAGTACTTC